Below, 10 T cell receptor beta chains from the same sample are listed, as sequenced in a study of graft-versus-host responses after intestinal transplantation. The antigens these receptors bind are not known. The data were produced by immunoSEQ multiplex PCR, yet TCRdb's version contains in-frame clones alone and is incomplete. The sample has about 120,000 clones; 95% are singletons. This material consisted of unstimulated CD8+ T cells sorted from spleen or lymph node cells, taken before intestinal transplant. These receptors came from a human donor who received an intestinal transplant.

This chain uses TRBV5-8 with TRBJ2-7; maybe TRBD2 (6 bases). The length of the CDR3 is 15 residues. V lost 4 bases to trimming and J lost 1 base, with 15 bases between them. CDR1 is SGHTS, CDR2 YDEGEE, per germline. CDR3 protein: CASSPAVAASYEQYF. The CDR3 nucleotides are TGTGCCAGCAGCCCGGCGGTAGCGGCATCCTACGAGCAGTACTTC.

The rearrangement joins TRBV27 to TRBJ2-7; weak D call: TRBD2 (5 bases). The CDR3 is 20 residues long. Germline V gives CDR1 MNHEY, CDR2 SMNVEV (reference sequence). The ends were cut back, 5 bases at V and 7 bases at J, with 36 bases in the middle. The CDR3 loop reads CASSPSRATSSTFSRREQYF. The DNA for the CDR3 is TGTGCCAGCAGTCCCTCGCGGGCTACGAGCAGTACTTTCTCGAGACGAGAGCAGTACTTC.

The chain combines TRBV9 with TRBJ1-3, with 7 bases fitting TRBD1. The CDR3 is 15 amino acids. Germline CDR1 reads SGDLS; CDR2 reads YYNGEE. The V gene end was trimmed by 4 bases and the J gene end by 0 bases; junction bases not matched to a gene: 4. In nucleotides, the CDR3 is TGTGCCAGCAGCCCCAGGGGGAGCTCTGGAAACACCATATATTTT. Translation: CASSPRGSSGNTIYF.

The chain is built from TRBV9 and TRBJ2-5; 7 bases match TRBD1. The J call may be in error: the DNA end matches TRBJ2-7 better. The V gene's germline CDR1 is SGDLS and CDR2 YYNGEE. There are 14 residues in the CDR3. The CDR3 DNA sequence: TGTGCCAGCAGCCTACGGGACAGCTACTACGAGCAGTACTTC. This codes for CASSLRDSYYEQYF.

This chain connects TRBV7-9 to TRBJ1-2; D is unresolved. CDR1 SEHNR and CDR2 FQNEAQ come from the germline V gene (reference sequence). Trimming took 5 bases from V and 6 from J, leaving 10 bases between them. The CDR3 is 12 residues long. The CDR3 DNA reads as TGTGCCAGCAGCCTCGAACCGGATGGCTACACCTTC. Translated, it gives CASSLEPDGYTF.

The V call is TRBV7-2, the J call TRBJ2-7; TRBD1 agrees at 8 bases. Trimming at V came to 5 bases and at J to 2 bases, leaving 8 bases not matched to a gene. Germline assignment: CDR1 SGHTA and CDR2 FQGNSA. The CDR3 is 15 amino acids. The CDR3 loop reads CASSPGQGAAYEQYF. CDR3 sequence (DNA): TGTGCCAGCAGCCCGGGGCAGGGGGCGGCCTACGAGCAGTACTTC.

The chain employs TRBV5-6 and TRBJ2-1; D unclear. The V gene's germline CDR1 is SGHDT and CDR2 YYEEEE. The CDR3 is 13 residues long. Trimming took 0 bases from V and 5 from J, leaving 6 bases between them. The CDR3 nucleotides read TGTGCCAGCAGCTTGGGGCTGAACAATGAGCAGTTCTTC. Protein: CASSLGLNNEQFF. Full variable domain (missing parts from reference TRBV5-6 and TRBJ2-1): DAGVTQSPTHLIKTRGQQVTLRCSPKSGHDTVSWYQQALGQGPQFIFQYYEEEERQRGNFPDRFSGHQFPNYSSELNVNALLLGDSALYLCASSLGLNNEQFFGPGTRLTVL.

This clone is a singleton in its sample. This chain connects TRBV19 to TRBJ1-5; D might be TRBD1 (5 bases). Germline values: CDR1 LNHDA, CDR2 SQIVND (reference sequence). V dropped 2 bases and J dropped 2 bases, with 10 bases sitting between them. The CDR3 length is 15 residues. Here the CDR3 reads CASSINGGGNQPQHF. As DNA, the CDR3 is TGTGCCAGTAGTATAAATGGGGGGGGCAATCAGCCCCAGCATTTT.

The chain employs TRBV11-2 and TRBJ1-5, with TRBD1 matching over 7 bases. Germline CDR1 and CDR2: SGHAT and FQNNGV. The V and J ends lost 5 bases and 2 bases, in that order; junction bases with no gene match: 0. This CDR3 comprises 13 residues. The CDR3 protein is CASSTGGNQPQHF. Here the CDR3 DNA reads TGTGCCAGCAGCACAGGGGGCAATCAGCCCCAGCATTTT. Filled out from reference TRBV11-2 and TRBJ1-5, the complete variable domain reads EAGVAQSPRYKIIEKRQSVAFWCNPISGHATLYWYQQILGQGPKLLIQFQNNGVVDDSQLPKDRFSAERLKGVDSTLKIQPAKLEDSAVYLCASSTGGNQPQHFGDGTRLSIL.

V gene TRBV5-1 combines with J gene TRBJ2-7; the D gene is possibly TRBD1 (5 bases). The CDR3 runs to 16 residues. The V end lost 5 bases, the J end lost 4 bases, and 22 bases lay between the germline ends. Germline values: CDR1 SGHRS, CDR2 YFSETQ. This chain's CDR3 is CASRHSRESSLYEQYF. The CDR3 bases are TGCGCCAGCAGGCACAGCAGGGAATCCTCACTTTACGAGCAGTACTTC. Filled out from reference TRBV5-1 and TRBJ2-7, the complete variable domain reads KAGVTQTPRYLIKTRGQQVTLSCSPISGHRSVSWYQQTPGQGLQFLFEYFSETQRNKGNFPGRFSGRQFSNSRSEMNVSTLELGDSALYLCASRHSRESSLYEQYFGPGTRLTVT.